The sequence of this T cell receptor (beta chain) was determined in a study of blood T cell repertoires in COVID-19. Study summary: Samples came from the United States, Italy and Spain, spanning acute and convalescent COVID-19. From T cells, B-cell-depleted T cells, or PBMCs came the material, which was cDNA or gDNA.

Germline loops: CDR1 MDHEN, CDR2 SYDVKM. J lost 4 bases, V lost 5 bases, and 4 bases had no gene match. The CDR3 runs to 13 residues. The authors' processing: Estimated nucleated cell counts came from reference gene primer amplification. The table came from immunoSEQ multiplex PCR; TCRdb's copy has only in-frame clones and leaves some out. V and J calls and clone size are those listed in that table; D and trimming were worked out from the DNA. The sample has a few hundred thousand clones; about 87% are singletons. Sequenced sample: peripheral blood. The V call is TRBV28, the J call TRBJ1-2; TRBD1 matches 7 bases. This TCR was recovered from a man aged 55 to 70 who had recovered from COVID-19. The CDR3 nucleotides read TGTGCCAGCAGTCTGGGACAGCCCTATGGCTACACCTTC. Amino acids: CASSLGQPYGYTF.